A single sample gave rise to the 24 T cell receptor beta chains below, sequenced in a study of T cell repertoires in cytomegalovirus infection. TCRdb reanalysed the reads using MiXCR and keeps one entry per CDR3 protein. The sample holds hundreds of thousands of distinct CDR3 sequences, more than 25% seen once. These receptors have no identified antigens. Sample: cultured CD8+ T cells from PBMCs, taken from culture after CMV antigen stimulation. Every receptor here comes from a human donor in good health (CMV status not recorded). Some clones in this sample may be carry-over from other donors' samples.

This clonotype has a handful of counts. The V gene is TRBV6-9, the J gene TRBJ2-3, with D possibly TRBD1 on 6 matching bases. Looked up from germline, CDR1 is MNHGY and CDR2 is SVAAGI. CDR3 size: 13 residues. Trimming shortened V by 9 bases and J by 1 base, and 11 bases separated the two germline ends. The CDR3 DNA follows: TGTGCCAGGAGGGGGTTCCGCACAGATACGCAGTATTTT. Protein: CARRGFRTDTQYF.

As concerns this clonotype: This may stem from a read error, because a much larger clone lies one nucleotide away. V is TRBV7-2 and J is TRBJ2-7; D not resolved. The CDR3 contains 13 residues. Germline CDR1 reads SGHTA; CDR2 reads FQGNSA. Here the CDR3 reads CANSLVANYEQYF. In nucleotides, the CDR3 is TGTGCCAACAGCTTAGTGGCCAACTACGAGCAGTACTTC.

This rearrangement joins TRBV27 to TRBJ2-7; D remains ambiguous. V shed 8 bases and J shed 2 bases, with 13 bases lying between them. Germline loops: CDR1 MNHEY, CDR2 SMNVEV (reference sequence). The CDR3 length is 13 residues. This chain's CDR3 is CASGLSITYEQYF. CDR3 nucleotide sequence: TGTGCCAGCGGCTTGTCGATTACCTACGAGCAGTACTTC.

There are a few counts of this clonotype. The rearrangement joins TRBV6-2 or TRBV6-3 to TRBJ2-1, with 8 bases that match TRBD2. Unmatched junction bases numbered 5, after V lost 2 bases and J lost 8 bases. The germline CDR1 and CDR2 sequences are MNHEY and SVGEGT. The CDR3 runs to 14 residues. The CDR3, as DNA: TGTGCCAGCAGTTACCCCTACGGGGGGGATGAGCAGTTCTTC. Protein: CASSYPYGGDEQFF.

This clonotype was found a few times. V is TRBV6-1 and J is TRBJ2-5; 8 nucleotides agree with TRBD2. CDR3 length: 17 amino acids. The J segment lost 2 bases and the V segment lost 1 base, leaving 9 bases of the junction unmatched. Germline V gene lookup returns CDR1 MNHNS and CDR2 SASEGT. CDR3 amino acids: CASSEGVAGFPQETQYF. CDR3 in DNA: TGTGCCAGCAGTGAAGGAGTAGCGGGGTTTCCACAAGAGACCCAGTACTTC.

This clonotype turned up a few times. The chain is built from TRBV9 and TRBJ2-2, with 9 positions matching TRBD2. The V and J ends lost 0 bases and 3 bases, in that order; junction bases with no gene match: 9. This CDR3 contains 18 residues. Germline V lookup: CDR1 SGDLS, CDR2 YYNGEE. Here the CDR3 DNA reads TGTGCCAGCAGCGTAGAAGGGGCGGGGGGGCCCTACACCGGGGAGCTGTTTTTT. Protein: CASSVEGAGGPYTGELFF.

This clonotype was counted once. The V and J genes are TRBV6-5 and TRBJ2-2, with D hard to call. With 2 bases removed from V and 6 bases from J, the gap between germline ends came to 7 bases. The CDR3 loop spans 13 amino acids. From germline, CDR1 is MNHEY and CDR2 SVGAGI. The CDR3 region has the DNA TGTGCCAGCAGTTACGTGTGGTCCGGGGAGCTGTTTTTT. Residues: CASSYVWSGELFF.

V and J are TRBV14 and TRBJ2-3, with TRBD2 as a possible D gene (5 bases). Per the germline V gene, CDR1 is SGHDN and CDR2 is FVKESK. Trimming removed 4 bases from V and 6 bases from J, with 14 bases in between. The CDR3 has 14 residues. The DNA of the CDR3 is TGTGCCAGCAGCCTCGTAGCGTCTGCGGATACGCAGTATTTT. Translated, it gives CASSLVASADTQYF.

This clonotype was counted a few times. J is TRBJ2-1 and V is TRBV11-3; TRBD1 or TRBD2 may be the D gene (5 bases each). Germline V CDR1 and CDR2: SGHNT, YENEEA. There are 13 residues in the CDR3. V was cut by 7 bases and J by 9 bases, with 16 bases left in between. This CDR3 reads CASKGPLDLEQFF. CDR3 DNA sequence: TGTGCCAGCAAGGGACCTCTCGATCTTGAGCAGTTCTTC.

This clonotype was seen a few times. This chain links TRBV6-2 or TRBV6-3 with TRBJ2-5; D is possibly TRBD1 (6 bases). V was pared by 6 bases and J by 2 bases, with 13 bases between. Germline V gene lookup returns CDR1 MNHEY and CDR2 SVGEGT. This CDR3 region has 14 residues. The DNA of the CDR3 is TGTGCCAGCAGCTTGGACAGTCTACAAGAGACCCAGTACTTC. Translation gives CASSLDSLQETQYF.

This clonotype was observed many times. This chain uses TRBV7-6 with TRBJ2-1, with a tentative D call TRBD2 (5 bases). Deletions cut 1 base from V and 4 bases from J, with 5 bases between. The CDR3 length is 13 residues. CDR1 and CDR2 from the germline V gene are SGHVS and FNYEAQ. The chain's CDR3 is CASSLGEYNEQFF. The CDR3 DNA reads TGTGCCAGCAGCTTAGGGGAGTACAATGAGCAGTTCTTC.

This clonotype was seen a handful of times. V and J are TRBV7-6 and TRBJ2-7; tentative D call: TRBD2 (5 bases). CDR3 length equals 15 residues. V was cut by 3 bases and J by 2 bases, with 14 bases left in between. In germline, CDR1 is SGHVS, CDR2 FNYEAQ. The CDR3 protein is CASSFVGVGAYEQYV. The DNA for the CDR3 is TGTGCCAGCAGCTTCGTCGGGGTGGGCGCCTACGAGCAGTACGTC.

V is TRBV4-1 and J is TRBJ1-1; TRBD1 agrees at 9 bases. V was pared by 1 base and J by 4 bases, with 1 base of the junction left unmatched. The length of the CDR3 is 14 residues. Per germline, CDR1 MGHRA and CDR2 YSYEKL. The CDR3 sequence is CASSQGDRVTEAFF. DNA for the CDR3: TGCGCCAGCAGCCAAGGGGACAGGGTCACTGAAGCTTTCTTT.

This clonotype occurred once. J is TRBJ2-2 and V is TRBV7-9; D could derive from TRBD1 or TRBD2 (6 bases each). V was shortened by 5 bases and J by 0 bases, with 13 bases between the two germline ends. The germline V gene has CDR1 SEHNR and CDR2 FQNEAQ (reference sequence). This CDR3 spans 16 amino acids. The CDR3, as DNA: TGTGCCAGCAGCCCATCGGGGGCCTCGAACACCGGGGAGCTGTTTTTT. Its protein product is CASSPSGASNTGELFF. The variable domain in full, with the rest retrieved from reference TRBV7-9 and TRBJ2-2, is DTGVSQNPRHKITKRGQNVTFRCDPISEHNRLYWYRQTLGQGPEFLTYFQNEAQLEKSRLLSDRFSAERPKGSFSTLEIQRTEQGDSAMYLCASSPSGASNTGELFFGEGSRLTVL.

This clonotype was detected only a few times. Here the CDR3 DNA reads TGTGCCAGCGCATTTCCTGGACGTCGGGGTGAGCAGTTCTTC. It translates to CASAFPGRRGEQFF. The J gene is TRBJ2-1, the V gene TRBV12-3 or TRBV12-4; weak D call: TRBD2 (5 bases). V was trimmed by 8 bases and J by 9 bases, leaving 20 bases between them. CDR3 length: 14 residues.

This clonotype was recorded a few times. J is TRBJ2-3 and V is TRBV4-2; D gene ambiguous. Trimming shortened V by 0 bases and J by 6 bases, and 19 bases separated the two germline ends. CDR1 LGHNA and CDR2 YNFKEQ come from the germline V gene. This CDR3 comprises 17 residues. In DNA, the CDR3 is TGTGCCAGCAGCCAAGAAGTCTACGCAAAGCCTGTTGATACGCAGTATTTT. Protein sequence: CASSQEVYAKPVDTQYF.

In this sample, this clonotype turned up a few times. The chain recombines TRBV12-3 or TRBV12-4 with TRBJ2-7; TRBD1 matches at 7 bases. The CDR3 totals 15 residues. Germline trimming cut 3 bases from V and 4 bases from J; bases unmatched to any gene: 9. CDR3 in DNA: TGTGCCAGCAGTTTCCGACAGGGTACACGGTACGAGCAGTACTTC. Translation gives CASSFRQGTRYEQYF.

This rearrangement joins TRBV12-3 or TRBV12-4 to TRBJ2-3; 8 bases map to TRBD2. The CDR3 runs to 12 residues. The V and J ends lost 7 bases and 11 bases, in that order; junction bases with no gene match: 8. The CDR3 DNA reads as TGTGCCAGCACCCTGGCCGGGAGGGAGCAGTATTTT. Its protein is CASTLAGREQYF.

This clonotype came up a few times. The gene calls are TRBV19 and TRBJ1-2; 8 nucleotides align to TRBD1. Germline trimming cut 5 bases from V and 2 bases from J; bases unmatched to any gene: 4. Germline assignment: CDR1 LNHDA and CDR2 SQIVND (reference sequence). The CDR3 spans 14 residues. CDR3 loop: CASSDRDRNYGYTF. The CDR3 DNA reads TGTGCCAGTAGTGACCGGGACAGGAACTATGGCTACACCTTC.

V and J are TRBV7-6 and TRBJ1-6, with 8 bases fitting TRBD1. Per the germline V gene, CDR1 is SGHVS and CDR2 is FNYEAQ. The V segment lost 0 bases and the J segment 8 bases; nucleotides outside the gene matches: 9. The CDR3 is 17 residues long. DNA for the CDR3: TGTGCCAGCAGCTTAGCGTTTAGACAGGGGATGGATTCACCCCTCCACTTT. This translates into CASSLAFRQGMDSPLHF.

This clonotype was seen a single time. The chain recombines TRBV23-1 with TRBJ2-5, with 10 bases matching TRBD2. TRBV23-1 is filed as an ORF, its function uncertain. The CDR3 is made up of 17 amino acids. After removal of 8 bases from V and 5 bases from J, the junction contained 17 bases not matched to a gene. The CDR3 reads CASLNWASGGCFETQYF. The CDR3, as DNA: TGCGCCAGCCTAAACTGGGCTAGCGGGGGCTGTTTCGAGACCCAGTACTTC.

This chain joins TRBV5-5 and TRBJ2-7, with 7 nucleotides matching TRBD1. J lost 3 bases, V lost 4 bases, and 10 bases had no gene match. Germline V lookup: CDR1 SGHKS, CDR2 YYEKEE (reference sequence). The CDR3 loop spans 15 amino acids. CDR3 sequence: CASSLNDRVRYEQYF. For the CDR3, the DNA is TGTGCCAGCAGCCTAAACGACAGGGTTCGCTACGAGCAGTACTTC.

The V call is TRBV24-1, the J call TRBJ2-3; perhaps TRBD2 as D (6 bases). The V and J ends lost 2 bases and 6 bases respectively, with 14 bases between them. Germline V gene data show CDR1 as KGHDR and CDR2 as SFDVKD. The CDR3 has 15 residues. The CDR3 nucleotides read TGTGCCACCAGTGATTACGCGGGGCAATTGGATACGCAGTATTTT. Its translation is CATSDYAGQLDTQYF.

The V and J genes are TRBV10-1 and TRBJ1-5; 7 bases are shared with TRBD1. The germline V gene encodes CDR1 WNHNN and CDR2 SYGVQD (reference sequence). This CDR3 is built from 15 residues. V was clipped by 3 bases and J by 4 bases; unmatched bases: 6. The CDR3: CASSEGGAENQPQHF. The CDR3 DNA follows: TGCGCCAGCAGTGAAGGGGGCGCAGAAAATCAGCCCCAGCATTTT.